Each of the 31 T cell receptor beta chains below was sequenced from the same sample in a study of T cell repertoires in cytomegalovirus infection. Each CDR3 protein is one row after TCRdb ran MiXCR on the reads. Of a few hundred thousand distinct CDR3 sequences detected, roughly 16% appear once; the ten largest clones hold 12%. The sequencing sample was made of PBMCs. The source is a human donor in good health (CMV status not recorded). Some clones in this sample may be carry-over from other donors' samples.

The genes are TRBV4-1 and TRBJ2-5; D gene uncertain. There are 15 residues in the CDR3. CDR1 is MGHRA and CDR2 is YSYEKL in the germline V gene. With 0 bases removed from V and 5 bases from J, the gap between germline ends came to 13 bases. Here the CDR3 DNA reads TGCGCCAGCAGCCAAGATCAAGCAGAGTCGGAGACCCAGTACTTC. Its translation: CASSQDQAESETQYF.

This clonotype was picked up many times. V gene TRBV7-2 combines with J gene TRBJ1-6, with D tentatively TRBD1 (6 bases). The CDR3 runs to 17 residues. The V end lost 1 base, the J end lost 1 base, and 11 bases lay between the germline ends. CDR1 and CDR2 (germline): SGHTA, FQGNSA. The CDR3 nucleotides read TGTGCCAGCAGCTTAGTACAGGGCGGGTCCTATAATTCACCCCTCCACTTT. Translating gives CASSLVQGGSYNSPLHF.

This clonotype was observed a handful of times. This rearrangement joins TRBV20-1 to TRBJ1-1; a possible D gene is TRBD1 (6 bases). The CDR3 has 15 amino acids. Deletions cut 0 bases from V and 3 bases from J, with 14 bases between. CDR1 DFQATT and CDR2 SNEGSKA come from the germline V gene (reference sequence). CDR3 loop: CSARDDPGAYTEAFF. The CDR3 DNA follows: TGCAGTGCTAGAGATGATCCGGGGGCGTACACTGAAGCTTTCTTT.

V usage is TRBV4-2 and J usage is TRBJ1-4; the D gene is possibly TRBD1 (5 bases). This CDR3 is built from 17 residues. The germline CDR1 and CDR2 sequences are LGHNA and YNFKEQ. The V gene lost 1 base and the J gene lost 4 bases, with 16 bases spanning the gap. Here the CDR3 reads CASSQVVGGLGNEKLFF. CDR3 coding DNA: TGTGCCAGCAGCCAAGTCGTCGGGGGTTTGGGTAATGAAAAACTGTTTTTT.

This clonotype was observed a handful of times. The chain joins TRBV7-2 to TRBJ2-5, with TRBD1 as a possible D gene (5 bases). The germline V and J ends were trimmed by 6 bases and 1 base, with 9 bases remaining between them. Germline V lookup: CDR1 SGHTA, CDR2 FQGNSA. This CDR3 region has 13 residues. CDR3: CASSAQAQETQYF. As DNA, the CDR3 is TGTGCCAGCAGTGCACAGGCCCAAGAGACCCAGTACTTC.

The gene calls are TRBV6-2 or TRBV6-3 and TRBJ1-2; the D gene is possibly TRBD1 (6 bases). Germline V gene data show CDR1 as MNHEY and CDR2 as SVGEGT. CDR3 length equals 14 residues. Trimming removed 2 bases at V and 10 bases at J, with 17 bases between. In DNA form, the CDR3 reads TGTGCCAGCAGTTACCCGGGACAAGACCTATCCTACACCTTC. Residues: CASSYPGQDLSYTF.

This clonotype was detected ten times or more. CDR3 DNA: TGTGCCAGCAGCCCGACTAGCGGAGAGACCCAGTACTTC. Its translation: CASSPTSGETQYF. This chain connects TRBV7-9 to TRBJ2-5; 9 bases line up with TRBD2. Germline CDR1 SEHNR, CDR2 FQNEAQ (reference sequence). Germline trimming cut 5 bases from V and 4 bases from J; bases unmatched to any gene: 2. This CDR3 comprises 13 residues.

The table lists this clonotype with a few counts. The chain has TRBV9 and TRBJ2-1; D might be TRBD2 (5 bases). The CDR3 length is 16 residues. With 0 bases removed from V and 3 bases from J, the gap between germline ends came to 13 bases. CDR1 and CDR2 (germline): SGDLS, YYNGEE. CDR3 sequence: CASSVEGGRFYNEQFF. CDR3 sequence (DNA): TGTGCCAGCAGCGTAGAGGGCGGGCGTTTCTACAATGAGCAGTTCTTC.

The genes are TRBV7-9 and TRBJ1-5; D gene ambiguous. CDR3 length equals 14 residues. The germline V gene has CDR1 SEHNR and CDR2 FQNEAQ (reference sequence). V shed 6 bases and J shed 7 bases, with 16 bases lying between them. The CDR3 sequence is CASSSGFVGQPQHF. DNA of the CDR3: TGTGCCAGCAGTTCGGGGTTCGTGGGGCAGCCCCAGCATTTT.

A remark on this clonotype: No conserved phenylalanine or tryptophan is present at the end of the CDR3, so a read error is the likely explanation. The chain employs TRBV20-1 and TRBJ2-3; 11 nucleotides line up with TRBD2. The CDR3 length is 16 residues. Germline CDR1 DFQATT, CDR2 SNEGSKA (reference sequence). As DNA, the CDR3 is TGCAGTGGCGAACTAGCGGGGGTTACTAGCACTGATACGCAGTATATT. Its protein is CSGELAGVTSTDTQYI.

This clonotype was counted a few times. The genes are TRBV6-5 and TRBJ1-2; D perhaps matches TRBD1 (5 bases). Germline V lookup: CDR1 MNHEY, CDR2 SVGAGI. The CDR3 runs to 13 residues. V lost 2 bases, J lost 8 bases, and 12 bases lay in between. CDR3 amino acids: CASSYQEHRGYTF. Written as DNA, the CDR3 is TGTGCCAGCAGTTACCAGGAGCACAGGGGCTACACCTTC.

The V gene is TRBV19, the J gene TRBJ1-2; no clear D. CDR1 is LNHDA and CDR2 is SQIVND in the germline V gene (reference sequence). V shed 11 bases and J shed 4 bases, with 17 bases lying between them. CDR3 size: 13 residues. CDR3 DNA: TGTGCCGCTGCAGACCCGCGCGGCTATGGCTACACCTTC. This gives the protein CAAADPRGYGYTF.

This clonotype was detected many times. The V gene is TRBV7-6, the J gene TRBJ2-7; TRBD1 aligns across 8 bases. Unmatched junction bases numbered 3, after V lost 3 bases and J lost 2 bases. Germline CDR1 SGHVS, CDR2 FNYEAQ. The CDR3 runs 14 residues. CDR3 amino acids: CASSFTGGTYEQYF. Written as DNA, the CDR3 is TGTGCCAGCAGCTTTACAGGGGGTACCTACGAGCAGTACTTC.

This clonotype was seen ten or more times. The J gene is TRBJ2-1, the V gene TRBV7-9, with D perhaps assigned TRBD1 or TRBD2 (5 bases each). Deletions cut 1 base from V and 6 bases from J, with 13 bases between. The CDR3 is 15 amino acids. Per the germline V gene, CDR1 is SEHNR and CDR2 is FQNEAQ (reference sequence). CDR3 sequence reads: CASSLVQGRPNEQFF. DNA for the CDR3: TGTGCCAGCAGCTTAGTCCAGGGACGGCCCAATGAGCAGTTCTTC.

V is TRBV19 and J is TRBJ2-1; D gene uncertain. Germline assignment: CDR1 LNHDA and CDR2 SQIVND (reference sequence). V was shortened by 6 bases and J by 8 bases, with 8 bases between the two germline ends. The CDR3 loop spans 11 amino acids. DNA of the CDR3: TGTGCCAGTAGATTAGTAGATGAGCAGTTCTTC. The encoded protein is CASRLVDEQFF.

The rearrangement uses TRBV19 and TRBJ1-5; TRBD1 agrees at 7 bases. CDR3 size: 15 residues. Germline lookup yields CDR1 LNHDA and CDR2 SQIVND (reference sequence). The J segment lost 5 bases and the V segment lost 5 bases, leaving 9 bases of the junction unmatched. CDR3 protein: CASSYTGVFDQPQHF. The CDR3 bases are TGTGCCAGTAGTTATACAGGGGTATTCGATCAGCCCCAGCATTTT.

The sample holds a few counts of this clonotype. V usage is TRBV20-1 and J usage is TRBJ1-1, with D possibly matching TRBD1 (6 bases). V dropped 5 bases and J dropped 1 base, with 11 bases sitting between them. Germline-derived CDR1 and CDR2 are DFQATT and SNEGSKA (reference sequence). The CDR3 loop spans 13 amino acids. In DNA, the CDR3 is TGCAGTGCTCCCGACAGGCGGAACACTGAAGCTTTCTTT. Protein product: CSAPDRRNTEAFF.

This chain connects TRBV6-2 or TRBV6-3 to TRBJ2-7, with D maybe TRBD2 (6 bases). CDR1 is MNHEY and CDR2 is SVGEGT in the germline V gene. Trimming cost V 2 bases and J 6 bases, with 11 bases left between them. The CDR3 is made up of 13 amino acids. The CDR3 DNA sequence: TGTGCCAGCAGTTACCGGGGGAATGGCGAGCAGTACTTC. Residues: CASSYRGNGEQYF.

The table lists this clonotype with many counts. The chain carries TRBV7-8 and TRBJ1-6, with D hard to call. Germline-derived CDR1 and CDR2 are SGHVS and FQNEAQ. The ends were cut back, 1 base at V and 8 bases at J, with 9 bases in the middle. There are 14 residues in the CDR3. The CDR3 region is CASSLVPLDSPLHF. In DNA form, the CDR3 reads TGTGCCAGCAGCTTAGTACCACTAGATTCACCCCTCCACTTT.

This clonotype was detected ten times or more. The gene calls are TRBV7-8 and TRBJ1-5; unclear D gene. The CDR3 is 14 amino acids. Germline CDR1 SGHVS, CDR2 FQNEAQ. The V end was cut by 1 base, the J end by 4 bases, with 8 bases between. This CDR3 reads CASSLEVVNQPQHF. Here the CDR3 DNA reads TGTGCCAGCAGCTTAGAGGTCGTTAATCAGCCCCAGCATTTT.

This clonotype was detected many times. The J gene is TRBJ2-1, the V gene TRBV28; D uncertain. Germline V gene data show CDR1 as MDHEN and CDR2 as SYDVKM. This CDR3 is built from 13 residues. The V end was cut by 1 base, the J end by 9 bases, with 10 bases between. This CDR3 reads CASSLSRWGEQFF. The CDR3 DNA reads as TGTGCCAGCAGTTTATCAAGGTGGGGTGAGCAGTTCTTC. Full variable domain (remainder filled in from reference TRBV28 and TRBJ2-1): DVKVTQSSRYLVKRTGEKVFLECVQDMDHENMFWYRQDPGLGLRLIYFSYDVKMKEKGDIPEGYSVSREKKERFSLILESASTNQTSMYLCASSLSRWGEQFFGPGTRLTVL.

The V call is TRBV2, the J call TRBJ2-7; 10 positions match TRBD2. The V segment lost 3 bases and the J segment 3 bases; nucleotides outside the gene matches: 2. Germline V gene sequence: CDR1 SNHLY, CDR2 FYNNEI. The CDR3 extends over 14 amino acids. CDR3 coding DNA: TGTGCCAGCAGTGATTCTAGCGGGGGCTACGAGCAGTACTTC. It specifies CASSDSSGGYEQYF.

This clonotype has at least ten counts. This chain uses TRBV7-8 with TRBJ1-5; D possibly corresponds to TRBD1 (5 bases). Trimming took 2 bases from V and 3 from J, leaving 17 bases between them. This CDR3 spans 17 amino acids. Germline lookup yields CDR1 SGHVS and CDR2 FQNEAQ. CDR3 residues: CASSLMPGRGVNQPQHF. The DNA for the CDR3 is TGTGCCAGCAGCTTAATGCCGGGACGGGGTGTCAATCAGCCCCAGCATTTT.

The rearrangement links TRBV20-1 to TRBJ2-3; D is ambiguous. The V end lost 5 bases, the J end lost 0 bases, and 12 bases lay between the germline ends. This CDR3 has 14 amino acids. CDR1 and CDR2 from the germline V gene are DFQATT and SNEGSKA (reference sequence). CDR3 DNA sequence: TGCAGTGCTCACCGGGCATCTAGCACAGATACGCAGTATTTT. This translates into CSAHRASSTDTQYF.

This clonotype was recorded at least ten times. The chain employs TRBV7-2 and TRBJ2-7, with 8 bases fitting TRBD2. The germline V gene has CDR1 SGHTA and CDR2 FQGNSA. The CDR3 covers 18 residues. J lost 0 bases, V lost 3 bases, and 13 bases had no gene match. The CDR3 DNA follows: TGTGCCAGCAGCTTTTCTGGCGGGGGGCCTCTTAGCTCCTACGAGCAGTACTTC. Amino acids: CASSFSGGGPLSSYEQYF.

The chain employs TRBV18 and TRBJ1-1; 11 positions match TRBD1. This CDR3 spans 17 amino acids. Germline-derived CDR1 and CDR2 are KGHSH and LQKENI. With V trimmed by 1 base and J by 2 bases, 6 bases remained unmatched. The CDR3 region is CASSPLGTGGGNTEAFF. CDR3 bases: TGTGCCAGCTCACCACTAGGGACAGGGGGAGGCAACACTGAAGCTTTCTTT.

V and J are TRBV3-1 and TRBJ2-4; the match to TRBD1 covers 8 bases. Germline V CDR1 and CDR2: LGHDT, YNNKEL (reference sequence). The V and J ends lost 2 bases and 0 bases, in that order; junction bases with no gene match: 9. There are 18 residues in the CDR3. The CDR3 here is CASSQTGQGPIAKNIQYF. Here the CDR3 DNA reads TGTGCCAGCAGCCAAACTGGACAGGGCCCAATAGCCAAAAACATTCAGTACTTC.

This chain links TRBV15 with TRBJ1-5; D is unclear. Germline V CDR1 and CDR2: LNHNV, YYDKDF (reference sequence). The CDR3 runs 14 residues. The V gene lost 1 base and the J gene lost 2 bases, with 6 bases spanning the gap. The CDR3 DNA sequence: TGTGCCACCAGCAGAGGCCATGGCAATCAGCCCCAGCATTTT. It yields the protein CATSRGHGNQPQHF.

The gene calls are TRBV7-6 and TRBJ2-3; possibly TRBD2 for D (5 bases). Trimming stripped 5 bases from V and 4 bases from J, with 16 bases between. The germline CDR1 and CDR2 sequences are SGHVS and FNYEAQ. The CDR3 runs 15 residues. The CDR3: CASSLAGITPDTQYF. CDR3 in DNA: TGTGCCAGCAGCCTCGCCGGGATAACCCCAGATACGCAGTATTTT.

V and J are TRBV2 and TRBJ2-1; TRBD1 is a possible D gene (6 bases). The germline CDR1 and CDR2 sequences are SNHLY and FYNNEI. There are 12 residues in the CDR3. Trimming left V 7 bases short and J 9 bases short, with 13 bases between. CDR3: CASTGERSEQFF. CDR3 DNA: TGTGCCAGCACAGGGGAACGGAGTGAGCAGTTCTTC.

This clonotype was found a few times. The chain is built from TRBV7-9 and TRBJ2-1; 14 bases fit TRBD2. The CDR3 consists of 20 residues. The V gene's germline CDR1 is SEHNR and CDR2 FQNEAQ (reference sequence). J was trimmed by 2 bases and V by 1 base; bases with no gene match: 10. CDR3 sequence reads: CASSLGLGLAGGRTYNEQFF. The CDR3 coding sequence is TGTGCCAGCAGCTTAGGCCTTGGACTAGCGGGGGGACGAACCTACAATGAGCAGTTCTTC.